The subject of this entry is one T cell receptor (beta chain). This entry belongs to a study of blood T cell repertoires in COVID-19. Study-wide context: Both acute and convalescent COVID-19 samples were obtained from the United States, Italy and Spain. The analysed material was cDNA or gDNA that came from T cells, B-cell-depleted T cells, or PBMCs.

Two consecutive negative NP/OP PCR tests, clearance, or resolved symptoms defined Cohort 3 recovery. The V end was cut by 7 bases, the J end by 1 base, with 16 bases between. The CDR3 spans 15 residues. CDR1 and CDR2 (germline): GTSNPN, SVGIG (reference sequence). Source study methods: Amplifying reference gene primers gave estimates of nucleated cell counts. The repertoire was sequenced with immunoSEQ multiplex PCR; TCRdb's copy has only in-frame clones and lacks some. The D gene and trimming were derived from the DNA, and the V and J assignments and clone size from that table. The sample gives more than 300,000 clones, more than 75% of which show up once; roughly 4.5% is in the top ten.

The V and J genes are TRBV30 and TRBJ2-2; possibly TRBD2 for D (6 bases). The receptor's source is a man aged 25 to 40 who had recovered from COVID-19. Input material: PBMCs or T cells enriched from blood (not recorded which). The CDR3 DNA sequence: TGTGCCTCGAGGTTCCGGGGGAGGAACACCGGGGAGCTGTTTTTT. Translation gives CASRFRGRNTGELFF. The full variable domain, completed using reference TRBV30 and TRBJ2-2, is SQTIHQWPATLVQPVGSPLSLECTVEGTSNPNLYWYRQAAGRGLQLLFYSVGIGQISSEVPQNLSASRPQDRQFILSSKKLLLSDSGFYLCASRFRGRNTGELFFGEGSRLTVL.